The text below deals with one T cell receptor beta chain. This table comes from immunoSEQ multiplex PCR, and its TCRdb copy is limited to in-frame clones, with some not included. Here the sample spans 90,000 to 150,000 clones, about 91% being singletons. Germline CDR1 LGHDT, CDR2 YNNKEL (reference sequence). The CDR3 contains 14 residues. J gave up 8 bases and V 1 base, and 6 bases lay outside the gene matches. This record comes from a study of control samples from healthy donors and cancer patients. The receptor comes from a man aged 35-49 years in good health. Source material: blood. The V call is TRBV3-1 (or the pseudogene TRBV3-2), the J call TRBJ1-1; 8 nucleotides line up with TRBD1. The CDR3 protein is CASSQVARDREAFF. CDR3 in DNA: TGTGCCAGCAGCCAAGTAGCCCGGGACAGGGAAGCTTTCTTT.